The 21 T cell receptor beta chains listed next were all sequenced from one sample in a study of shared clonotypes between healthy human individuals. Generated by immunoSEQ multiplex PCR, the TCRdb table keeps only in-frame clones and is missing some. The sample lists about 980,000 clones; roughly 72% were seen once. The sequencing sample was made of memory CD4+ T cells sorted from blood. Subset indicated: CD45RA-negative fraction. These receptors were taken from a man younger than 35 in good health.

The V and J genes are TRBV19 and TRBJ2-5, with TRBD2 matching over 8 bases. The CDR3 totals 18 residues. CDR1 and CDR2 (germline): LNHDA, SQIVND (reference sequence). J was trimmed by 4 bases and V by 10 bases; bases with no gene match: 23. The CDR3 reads CATWISGVGDSPRETQYF. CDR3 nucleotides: TGTGCCACTTGGATTAGCGGGGTAGGTGATTCGCCCCGAGAGACCCAGTACTTC.

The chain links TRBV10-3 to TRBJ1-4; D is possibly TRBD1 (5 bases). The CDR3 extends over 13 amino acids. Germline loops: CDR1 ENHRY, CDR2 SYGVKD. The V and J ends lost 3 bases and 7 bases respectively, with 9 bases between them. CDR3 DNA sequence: TGTGCCATCAGTGACAGGGCTGGTGAAAAACTGTTTTTT. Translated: CAISDRAGEKLFF.

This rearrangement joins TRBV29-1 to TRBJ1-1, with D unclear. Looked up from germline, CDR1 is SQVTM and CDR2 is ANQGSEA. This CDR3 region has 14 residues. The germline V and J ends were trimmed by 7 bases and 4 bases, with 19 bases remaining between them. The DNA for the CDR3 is TGCAGCGCCCAACCGGGTCAGGCGGGCACTGAAGCTTTCTTT. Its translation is CSAQPGQAGTEAFF. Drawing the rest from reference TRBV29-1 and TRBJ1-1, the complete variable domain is SAVISQKPSRDICQRGTSLTIQCQVDSQVTMMFWYRQQPGQSLTLIATANQGSEATYESGFVIDKFPISRPNLTFSTLTVSNMSPEDSSIYLCSAQPGQAGTEAFFGQGTRLTVV.

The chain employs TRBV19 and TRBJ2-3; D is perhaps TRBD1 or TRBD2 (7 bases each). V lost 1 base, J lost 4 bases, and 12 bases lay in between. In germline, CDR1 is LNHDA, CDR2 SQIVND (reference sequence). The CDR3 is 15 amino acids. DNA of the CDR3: TGTGCCAGTAGTATAGGGGGAGGGGGCGCAGATACGCAGTATTTT. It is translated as CASSIGGGGADTQYF.

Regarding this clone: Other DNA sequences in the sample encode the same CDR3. The CDR3: CASSSRTDTGELFF. DNA for the CDR3: TGCGCCAGCAGCTCGAGGACAGACACCGGGGAGCTGTTTTTT. The V call is TRBV5-1, the J call TRBJ2-2; perhaps TRBD1 as D (6 bases). Germline CDR1 is SGHRS and CDR2 is YFSETQ. This CDR3 region has 14 residues. The V end lost 3 bases, the J end lost 3 bases, and 9 bases lay between the germline ends.

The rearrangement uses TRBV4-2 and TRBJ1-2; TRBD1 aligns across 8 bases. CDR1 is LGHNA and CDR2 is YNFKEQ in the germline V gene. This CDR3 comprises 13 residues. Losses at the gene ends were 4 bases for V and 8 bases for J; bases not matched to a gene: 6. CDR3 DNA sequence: TGTGCCAGCAGCCCAGACAGGGGAGAGGGCTACACCTTC. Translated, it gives CASSPDRGEGYTF.

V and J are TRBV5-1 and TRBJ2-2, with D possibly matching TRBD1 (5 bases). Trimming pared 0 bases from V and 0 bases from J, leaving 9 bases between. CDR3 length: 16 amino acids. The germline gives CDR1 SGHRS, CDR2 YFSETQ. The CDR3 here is CASSLGTSANTGELFF. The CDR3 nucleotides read TGCGCCAGCAGCTTGGGGACAAGCGCGAACACCGGGGAGCTGTTTTTT.

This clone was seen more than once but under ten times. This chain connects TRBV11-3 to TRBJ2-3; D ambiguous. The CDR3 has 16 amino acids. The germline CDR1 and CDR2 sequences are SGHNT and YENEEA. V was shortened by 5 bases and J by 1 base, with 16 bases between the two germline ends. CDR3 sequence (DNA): TGTGCCAGCAGCGCCCGAGGAGCACGAGGCACAGATACGCAGTATTTT. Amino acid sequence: CASSARGARGTDTQYF.

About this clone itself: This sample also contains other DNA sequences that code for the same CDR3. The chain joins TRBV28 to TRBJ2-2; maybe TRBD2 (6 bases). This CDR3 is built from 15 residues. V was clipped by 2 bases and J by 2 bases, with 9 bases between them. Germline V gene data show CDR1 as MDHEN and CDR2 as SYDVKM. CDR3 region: CASSLGGANTGELFF. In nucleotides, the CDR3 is TGTGCCAGCAGTTTAGGAGGGGCCAACACCGGGGAGCTGTTTTTT.

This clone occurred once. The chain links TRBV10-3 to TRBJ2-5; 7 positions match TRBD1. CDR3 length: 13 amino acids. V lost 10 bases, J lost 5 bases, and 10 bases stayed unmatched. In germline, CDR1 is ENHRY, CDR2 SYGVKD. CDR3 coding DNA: TGTGCCACCAAAAGACAGGGTGAGGAGACCCAGTACTTC. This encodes CATKRQGEETQYF.

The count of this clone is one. CDR3 residues: CASTKSKDTDTQYF. For the CDR3, the DNA is TGTGCCAGCACCAAGTCCAAGGACACAGATACGCAGTATTTT. This chain joins TRBV21-1 and TRBJ2-3. TRBV21-1 has pseudogene status. This CDR3 region has 14 residues.

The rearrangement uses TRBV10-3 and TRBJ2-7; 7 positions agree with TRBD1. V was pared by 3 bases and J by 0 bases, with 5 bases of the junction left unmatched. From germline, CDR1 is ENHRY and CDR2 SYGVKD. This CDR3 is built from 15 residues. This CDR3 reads CAISDTDRTSYEQYF. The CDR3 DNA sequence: TGTGCCATCAGTGATACGGACAGGACCTCCTACGAGCAGTACTTC.

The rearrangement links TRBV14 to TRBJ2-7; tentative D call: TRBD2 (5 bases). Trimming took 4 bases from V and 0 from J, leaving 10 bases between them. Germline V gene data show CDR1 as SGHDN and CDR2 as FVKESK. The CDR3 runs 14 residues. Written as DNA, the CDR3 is TGTGCCAGCAGCCCGACTACAGTCTCCTACGAGCAGTACTTC. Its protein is CASSPTTVSYEQYF.

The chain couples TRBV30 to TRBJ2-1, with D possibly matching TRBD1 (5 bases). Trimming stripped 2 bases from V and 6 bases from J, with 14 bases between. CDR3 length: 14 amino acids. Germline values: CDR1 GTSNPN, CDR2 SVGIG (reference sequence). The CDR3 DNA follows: TGTGCCTGGAGTCAGGGCGGAAGGGGCAATGAGCAGTTCTTC. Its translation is CAWSQGGRGNEQFF.

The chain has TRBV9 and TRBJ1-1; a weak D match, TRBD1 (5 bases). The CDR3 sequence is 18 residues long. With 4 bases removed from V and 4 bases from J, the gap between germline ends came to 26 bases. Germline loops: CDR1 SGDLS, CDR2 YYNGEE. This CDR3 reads CASSRGGTVSLGSTEAFF. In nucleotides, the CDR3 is TGTGCCAGCAGCCGGGGGGGAACAGTTTCCTTAGGGAGCACTGAAGCTTTCTTT.

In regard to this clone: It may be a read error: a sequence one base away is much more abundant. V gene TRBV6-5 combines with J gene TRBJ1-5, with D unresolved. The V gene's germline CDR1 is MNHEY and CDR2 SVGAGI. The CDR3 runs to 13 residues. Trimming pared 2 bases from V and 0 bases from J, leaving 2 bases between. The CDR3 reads CASSYDSNQPQHF. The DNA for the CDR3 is TGTGCCAGCAGTTACGATAGCAATCAGCCCCAGCATTTT.

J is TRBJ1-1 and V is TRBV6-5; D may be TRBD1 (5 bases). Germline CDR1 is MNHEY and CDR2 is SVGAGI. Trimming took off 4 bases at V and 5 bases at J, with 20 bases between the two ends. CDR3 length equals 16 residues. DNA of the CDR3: TGTGCCAGCAGTTCCCCGACCAGGGCGAGGGAAACTGAAGCTTTCTTT. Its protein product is CASSSPTRARETEAFF.

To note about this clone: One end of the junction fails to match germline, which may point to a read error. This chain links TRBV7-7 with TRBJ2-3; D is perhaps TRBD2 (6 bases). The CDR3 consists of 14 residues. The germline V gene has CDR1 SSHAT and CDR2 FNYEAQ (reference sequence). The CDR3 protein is CASSLGGTTDTQYF. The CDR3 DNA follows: TGTGCTAGCAGCTTAGGCGGGACCACAGATACGCAGTATTTT.

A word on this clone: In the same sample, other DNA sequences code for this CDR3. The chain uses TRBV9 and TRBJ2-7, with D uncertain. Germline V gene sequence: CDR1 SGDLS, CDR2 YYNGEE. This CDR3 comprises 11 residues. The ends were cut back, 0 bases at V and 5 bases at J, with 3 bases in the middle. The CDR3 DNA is TGTGCCAGCAGCGTAGGCGACGAGCAGTACTTC. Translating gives CASSVGDEQYF.

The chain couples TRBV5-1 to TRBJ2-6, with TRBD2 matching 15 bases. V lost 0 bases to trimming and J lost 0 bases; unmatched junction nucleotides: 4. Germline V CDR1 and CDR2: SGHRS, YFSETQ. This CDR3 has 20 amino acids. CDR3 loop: CASSLGTSGRAPSGANVLTF. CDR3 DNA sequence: TGCGCCAGCAGCTTGGGGACTAGCGGGAGGGCCCCCTCTGGGGCCAACGTCCTGACTTTC.

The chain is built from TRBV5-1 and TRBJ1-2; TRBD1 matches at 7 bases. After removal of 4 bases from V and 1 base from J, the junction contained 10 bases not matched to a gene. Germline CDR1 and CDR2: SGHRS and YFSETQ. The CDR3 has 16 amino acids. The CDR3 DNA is TGCGCCAGCAGCAATCTCCGGGACAGTTATAACTATGGCTACACCTTC. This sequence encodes CASSNLRDSYNYGYTF.